This TCR beta chain derives from a study of T cells after yellow fever vaccination. Whole-study context: Preparation of the low-cell-number fractions used SMART-Seq v4 Ultra Low Input.

As for this clonotype: Its antigen is unknown.

5'RACE template switching generated TCR cDNA, adding a universal primer site and UMIs. TCRdb re-analysed the 5' RACE reads in MiXCR, keeping a single row per CDR3 protein. The data hold under 500,000 distinct CDR3 sequences, with roughly 20% observed a single time. V lost 7 bases to trimming and J lost 2 bases; unmatched junction nucleotides: 8. CDR1 SEHNR and CDR2 FQNEAQ come from the germline V gene (reference sequence). There are 15 residues in the CDR3. Study-wide findings and caveats: The booster response re-showed most primary clones: over 95% CD4, 88% CD8. Some clonotypes, a small share, were shared between CD4 and CD8 compartments.

V is TRBV7-9 and J is TRBJ1-2, with TRBD1 matching over 9 bases. The TCR comes from a man younger than 35 who received the YFV17D yellow fever vaccine. This specimen consisted of PBMCs, obtained before the yellow fever booster vaccination. The CDR3 DNA sequence: TGTGCCAGCACCCGTCCCGGGACAGGGAACTATGGCTACACCTTC. This sequence encodes CASTRPGTGNYGYTF.